This record covers a single T cell receptor (beta chain). Its matching antigen is unknown. Recipient blood drawn about 28 days pretransplant and days 30, 100, 180 after. The assay was immunoSEQ multiplex PCR, and TCRdb's table has in-frame clones only and misses some. The sample holds 8,700 or so clones, 65% to 90% seen once. These data originate in a study of T cell clonotyping in hematopoietic cell transplantation. Overall study results and limits: At the given depth, recipient repertoires were over 95% de novo clonotypes.

The CDR3 loop spans 14 amino acids. Per the germline V gene, CDR1 is SQVTM and CDR2 is ANQGSEA. Trimming removed 5 bases from V and 2 bases from J; junction bases left unmatched: 1. The chain joins TRBV29-1 to TRBJ2-3; 13 nucleotides match TRBD2. This specimen consisted of PBMCs, obtained 180 days after allogeneic stem cell transplant. This clonotype was obtained from a female patient younger than 45 who had an allogeneic stem cell transplant, so the T cells may come from the graft donor. Some clones in this sample may be carry-over from other donors' samples. This chain's CDR3 is CSVTSGGATDTQYF. The CDR3 DNA follows: TGCAGCGTTACTAGCGGGGGGGCCACAGATACGCAGTATTTT.